This entry lists 32 T cell receptor beta chains sequenced from one sample in a study of vaccination effects on CD4 cells after COVID-19. Measured with immunoSEQ multiplex PCR; TCRdb has only the in-frame clones, and not every one. Seen here are under 40,000 clones, 60% to 75% observed once, and the top ten hold about 27%. Their target antigens are unknown. ViraFEST assay sequencing came after antigen-specific CD4+ T cells were expanded with viral peptide pools. Isolation of CD4+ T cells took place after 10 days of culture. All vaccine recipients tested negative for nucleocapsid antibodies and had never contracted SARS-CoV-2 infection. The specimen was CD4+ T cells from PBMCs cultured with HCoV-OC43 spike peptides, collected before COVID-19 vaccination. Subset here: HCoV-OC43 spike overlapping peptide pool stimulation. Receptors were obtained from a human donor who received a COVID-19 vaccine.

V is TRBV7-9 and J is TRBJ1-1; TRBD1 matches at 10 bases. This CDR3 region has 17 residues. The ends lost 5 bases at V and 0 bases at J; junction bases unmatched: 9. The germline V gene has CDR1 SEHNR and CDR2 FQNEAQ (reference sequence). Here the CDR3 DNA reads TGTGCCAGCAGCCCCCGGGACAGGGGCATGATGAACACTGAAGCTTTCTTT. The encoded protein is CASSPRDRGMMNTEAFF. Based on the CDR3 plus reference TRBV7-9 and TRBJ1-1, the full variable domain is DTGVSQNPRHKITKRGQNVTFRCDPISEHNRLYWYRQTLGQGPEFLTYFQNEAQLEKSRLLSDRFSAERPKGSFSTLEIQRTEQGDSAMYLCASSPRDRGMMNTEAFFGQGTRLTVV.

The rearrangement uses TRBV6-2 or TRBV6-3 and TRBJ1-1; D call uncertain. Between the trimmed V and J ends, which lost 8 bases and 2 bases, there was a span of 12 bases. There are 13 residues in the CDR3. Germline values: CDR1 MNHEY, CDR2 SVGEGT. CDR3 in DNA: TGTGCCAGCCGTTCCCGGGGTAACACTGAAGCTTTCTTT. This encodes CASRSRGNTEAFF.

By sample fraction, this clone is medium-sized. The V call is TRBV24-1, the J call TRBJ2-7; D is perhaps TRBD2 (6 bases). The CDR3 is made up of 15 amino acids. The V gene lost 9 bases and the J gene lost 3 bases, with 20 bases spanning the gap. From germline, CDR1 is KGHDR and CDR2 SFDVKD. CDR3 sequence reads: CATSPGLGRIYEQYF. The CDR3 nucleotides read TGTGCCACCTCCCCGGGCTTAGGGAGGATCTACGAGCAGTACTTC.

The V and J genes are TRBV11-2 and TRBJ2-7; 8 bases are shared with TRBD2. Germline values: CDR1 SGHAT, CDR2 FQNNGV. The CDR3 is 13 residues long. The V segment lost 6 bases and the J segment 8 bases; nucleotides outside the gene matches: 9. CDR3 nucleotide sequence: TGTGCCAGCAGAGTCGCTAGCGGGTTTCAGCAGTACTTC. This sequence encodes CASRVASGFQQYF.

This sequence joins TRBV20-1 and TRBJ1-2; D not resolved. This CDR3 comprises 11 residues. Trimming removed 4 bases from V and 5 bases from J, with 8 bases in between. CDR1 is DFQATT, CDR2 SNEGSKA, per germline (reference sequence). CDR3 region: CSATGVYGYTF. The CDR3 DNA sequence: TGCAGTGCTACCGGGGTATATGGCTACACCTTC.

The chain uses TRBV10-3 and TRBJ2-1; 8 nucleotides line up with TRBD1. J was trimmed by 7 bases and V by 3 bases; bases with no gene match: 8. The CDR3 has 15 residues. The V gene's germline CDR1 is ENHRY and CDR2 SYGVKD. The CDR3 DNA sequence: TGTGCCATCAGTGACGGCAGGGGGCTTAGAAATGAGCAGTTCTTC. This translates into CAISDGRGLRNEQFF.

This rearrangement joins TRBV4-2 to TRBJ2-3; D remains unclear. The CDR3 totals 17 residues. The germline V gene encodes CDR1 LGHNA and CDR2 YNFKEQ. V lost 4 bases to trimming and J lost 2 bases, with 19 bases between them. The CDR3 DNA is TGTGCCAGCAGCCTTCTTTCCCTTGGGGTCTACACAGATACGCAGTATTTT. Protein sequence: CASSLLSLGVYTDTQYF.

The CDR3 is CASSMGGQGYEQYF. The DNA for the CDR3 is TGTGCCAGTAGTATGGGGGGACAGGGGTACGAGCAGTACTTC. The chain joins TRBV19 to TRBJ2-7; 10 bases agree with TRBD1. V was clipped by 3 bases and J by 4 bases; unmatched bases: 3. The CDR3 has 14 residues. The germline gives CDR1 LNHDA, CDR2 SQIVND (reference sequence). The full variable domain, with the rest looked up from reference TRBV19 and TRBJ2-7, is DGGITQSPKYLFRKEGQNVTLSCEQNLNHDAMYWYRQDPGQGLRLIYYSQIVNDFQKGDIAEGYSVSREKKESFPLTVTSAQKNPTAFYLCASSMGGQGYEQYFGPGTRLTVT.

V gene TRBV7-6 combines with J gene TRBJ1-5, with TRBD1 matching 12 bases. The V segment lost 5 bases and the J segment 6 bases; nucleotides outside the gene matches: 11. The CDR3 is 17 residues long. Germline CDR1 SGHVS, CDR2 FNYEAQ. The CDR3: CASSLFSGQGAGQPQHF. Written as DNA, the CDR3 is TGTGCCAGCAGCCTATTCTCGGGACAGGGGGCCGGTCAGCCCCAGCATTTT.

J is TRBJ2-7 and V is TRBV4-1, with 7 bases fitting TRBD2. Germline loops: CDR1 MGHRA, CDR2 YSYEKL. The CDR3 has 15 residues. V lost 1 base and J lost 2; bases outside the gene matches: 5. In DNA form, the CDR3 reads TGCGCCAGCAGCCAAGTAGGGAGGGGCACCTACGAGCAGTACTTC. Its translation: CASSQVGRGTYEQYF.

The rearrangement uses TRBV20-1 and TRBJ2-2; TRBD2 matches 9 bases. J was trimmed by 0 bases and V by 3 bases; bases with no gene match: 2. Germline CDR1 DFQATT, CDR2 SNEGSKA (reference sequence). The CDR3 spans 15 residues. Here the CDR3 DNA reads TGCAGTGCTAGTATAGCGGGAGCGAACACCGGGGAGCTGTTTTTT. This sequence encodes CSASIAGANTGELFF.

V usage is TRBV10-3 and J usage is TRBJ1-4; the D gene is possibly TRBD1 (5 bases). This CDR3 is built from 15 residues. Looked up from germline, CDR1 is ENHRY and CDR2 is SYGVKD. The germline V and J ends were trimmed by 1 base and 4 bases, with 10 bases remaining between them. CDR3 sequence reads: CAISEWGGGNEKLFF. In DNA, the CDR3 is TGTGCCATCAGTGAGTGGGGCGGTGGTAATGAAAAACTGTTTTTT.

This clone appeared a few times. This sequence joins TRBV4-3 and TRBJ1-2; D remains ambiguous. Trimming shortened V by 1 base and J by 5 bases, and 5 bases separated the two germline ends. CDR3 length: 12 residues. CDR1 and CDR2 (germline): LGHNA, YSLEER. In nucleotides, the CDR3 is TGCGCCAGCAGCCAAGGACTATATGGCTACACCTTC. Translation: CASSQGLYGYTF.

The chain has TRBV9 and TRBJ2-3; tentatively, D is TRBD1 (7 bases). V lost 4 bases and J lost 4, with 16 bases in between. This CDR3 is 15 amino acids long. From germline, CDR1 is SGDLS and CDR2 YYNGEE. CDR3 residues: CASSSGGGRADTQYF. In DNA, the CDR3 is TGTGCCAGCAGCTCAGGAGGGGGCCGGGCAGATACGCAGTATTTT.

The chain recombines TRBV29-1 with TRBJ2-1; D might be TRBD2 (6 bases). This CDR3 is built from 12 residues. Per germline, CDR1 SQVTM and CDR2 ANQGSEA. V was pared by 4 bases and J by 8 bases, with 12 bases between. This CDR3 reads CSVAGRRDEQFF. CDR3 in DNA: TGCAGCGTTGCGGGACGGAGGGATGAGCAGTTCTTC.

The chain joins TRBV9 to TRBJ2-5; the match to TRBD2 covers 7 bases. CDR1 and CDR2 from the germline V gene are SGDLS and YYNGEE. Germline trimming cut 3 bases from V and 4 bases from J; bases unmatched to any gene: 6. This CDR3 contains 14 residues. CDR3 residues: CASSARLAGETQYF. CDR3 nucleotide sequence: TGTGCCAGCAGCGCTAGACTAGCAGGAGAGACCCAGTACTTC.

The J gene is TRBJ2-5, the V gene TRBV21-1. TRBV21-1 is a pseudogene. The CDR3 length is 18 residues. The CDR3 reads CASSPRTRDRTIQETQYF. CDR3 bases: TGTGCCAGCAGCCCTAGGACCAGGGACCGAACGATCCAAGAGACCCAGTACTTC.

This chain connects TRBV4-1 to TRBJ2-3; tentative D call: TRBD1 (6 bases). Trimming stripped 4 bases from V and 6 bases from J, with 14 bases between. There are 14 residues in the CDR3. Germline V gene lookup returns CDR1 MGHRA and CDR2 YSYEKL. Here the CDR3 reads CASSPKAGVDTQYF. The CDR3 DNA is TGCGCCAGCAGCCCGAAGGCAGGGGTGGATACGCAGTATTTT.

The genes are TRBV28 and TRBJ2-2; D is unclear. Per the germline V gene, CDR1 is MDHEN and CDR2 is SYDVKM. The CDR3 is 15 residues long. Trimming pared 6 bases from V and 0 bases from J, leaving 11 bases between. This chain's CDR3 is CASRPTPANTGELFF. The DNA of the CDR3 is TGTGCCAGCAGGCCGACACCAGCGAACACCGGGGAGCTGTTTTTT.

V gene TRBV7-2 combines with J gene TRBJ2-1; the D is unclear. V was clipped by 1 base and J by 0 bases, with 10 bases between them. CDR1 is SGHTA, CDR2 FQGNSA, per germline. The CDR3 loop spans 16 amino acids. CDR3 bases: TGTGCCAGCAGCTTAGAGCTAGGCCTCTCCTACAATGAGCAGTTCTTC. It codes for CASSLELGLSYNEQFF.

This sequence joins TRBV5-1 and TRBJ2-5, with D perhaps TRBD1 (6 bases). Germline V gives CDR1 SGHRS, CDR2 YFSETQ. This CDR3 comprises 14 residues. V gave up 2 bases and J gave up 4 bases, with 12 bases separating them. This chain's CDR3 is CASSFQGWGETQYF. For the CDR3, the DNA is TGCGCCAGCAGCTTTCAGGGGTGGGGAGAGACCCAGTACTTC.

This clone was counted once. V gene TRBV2 combines with J gene TRBJ1-5; D is undetermined. The CDR3 sequence is 13 residues long. Between the trimmed V and J ends, which lost 6 bases and 6 bases, there was a span of 12 bases. In germline, CDR1 is SNHLY, CDR2 FYNNEI. The CDR3 DNA reads as TGTGCCAGCAGCCTCACCCCGACTCAGCCCCAGCATTTT. It is translated as CASSLTPTQPQHF. Full variable domain (remainder filled in from reference TRBV2 and TRBJ1-5): EPEVTQTPSHQVTQMGQEVILRCVPISNHLYFYWYRQILGQKVEFLVSFYNNEISEKSEIFDDQFSVERPDGSNFTLKIRSTKLEDSAMYFCASSLTPTQPQHFGDGTRLSIL.

The rearrangement uses TRBV6-6 and TRBJ2-7; TRBD1 matches at 10 bases. This CDR3 contains 16 residues. The germline V gene encodes CDR1 MNHNY and CDR2 SVGAGI (reference sequence). V was clipped by 2 bases and J by 1 base; unmatched bases: 5. CDR3 residues: CASSYPGQGFSYEQYF. The CDR3 bases are TGTGCCAGCAGTTACCCGGGACAGGGGTTTTCCTACGAGCAGTACTTC.

This chain connects TRBV19 to TRBJ1-5; D unresolved. CDR1 and CDR2 (germline): LNHDA, SQIVND (reference sequence). The CDR3 is 17 amino acids. Trimming removed 8 bases from V and 6 bases from J, with 26 bases in between. Here the CDR3 reads CASCVSMALTRGQPQHF. The CDR3 nucleotides read TGTGCCAGTTGCGTAAGTATGGCTCTTACACGAGGTCAGCCCCAGCATTTT.

The chain joins TRBV18 to TRBJ1-1; 8 bases are a match to TRBD1. CDR3 length equals 15 residues. Trimming at V came to 6 bases and at J to 1 base, leaving 7 bases not matched to a gene. Germline V gives CDR1 KGHSH, CDR2 LQKENI. CDR3 amino acids: CASSPSGGPNTEAFF. In nucleotides, the CDR3 is TGTGCCAGCTCCCCATCAGGGGGCCCGAACACTGAAGCTTTCTTT.

The CDR3 sequence is CASSLGGQGWAEAFF. In nucleotides, the CDR3 is TGTGCCAGCAGCTTAGGGGGACAGGGGTGGGCTGAAGCTTTCTTT. V gene TRBV7-9 combines with J gene TRBJ1-1, with 10 bases that match TRBD1. After removal of 1 base from V and 6 bases from J, the junction contained 5 bases not matched to a gene. The CDR3 spans 15 residues. Germline V lookup: CDR1 SEHNR, CDR2 FQNEAQ (reference sequence). Looking up the rest from reference TRBV7-9 and TRBJ1-1 gives the full variable domain: DTGVSQNPRHKITKRGQNVTFRCDPISEHNRLYWYRQTLGQGPEFLTYFQNEAQLEKSRLLSDRFSAERPKGSFSTLEIQRTEQGDSAMYLCASSLGGQGWAEAFFGQGTRLTVV.

The genes are TRBV27 and TRBJ2-7, with 8 positions matching TRBD2. The V gene's germline CDR1 is MNHEY and CDR2 SMNVEV (reference sequence). This CDR3 comprises 14 residues. V trimming: 5 bases; J trimming: 5 bases; junction bases outside the gene matches: 8. CDR3: CASSPPGLGNEQYF. CDR3 coding DNA: TGTGCCAGCAGTCCCCCGGGACTAGGAAACGAGCAGTACTTC.

The chain employs TRBV19 and TRBJ2-7, with a possible D match to TRBD1 (6 bases). This CDR3 spans 15 amino acids. V lost 2 bases and J lost 1, with 12 bases in between. The V gene's germline CDR1 is LNHDA and CDR2 SQIVND (reference sequence). The CDR3 reads CASSISAGVSYEQYF. The CDR3 nucleotides are TGTGCCAGTAGTATATCGGCAGGGGTGTCCTACGAGCAGTACTTC.

This clone occurred a few times. The chain employs TRBV4-1 and TRBJ1-5; a possible D gene is TRBD1 (6 bases). This CDR3 has 14 residues. V was cut by 4 bases and J by 7 bases, with 14 bases left in between. Germline V gene lookup returns CDR1 MGHRA and CDR2 YSYEKL. CDR3 region: CASSLQQGRQPQHF. The CDR3 coding sequence is TGCGCCAGCAGCCTACAACAGGGCCGGCAGCCCCAGCATTTT.

The V gene is TRBV5-1, the J gene TRBJ2-3; 13 nucleotides line up with TRBD2. With 3 bases clipped from V and 6 bases from J, the junction kept 4 bases outside the gene matches. Germline CDR1 is SGHRS and CDR2 is YFSETQ. This CDR3 is built from 15 residues. CDR3 protein: CASSYGTSGMDTQYF. The CDR3 DNA reads TGCGCCAGCAGCTACGGGACTAGCGGGATGGATACGCAGTATTTT.

CDR3 region: CASSPRKGAEGYTF. In DNA form, the CDR3 reads TGTGCCAGCTCACCAAGGAAAGGGGCGGAGGGCTACACCTTC. The chain recombines TRBV18 with TRBJ1-2; D possibly corresponds to TRBD1 (5 bases). V lost 2 bases and J 8 bases, leaving 15 bases between the germline ends. The V gene's germline CDR1 is KGHSH and CDR2 LQKENI. This CDR3 region has 14 residues. Complete variable domain (other parts from reference TRBV18 and TRBJ1-2): NAGVMQNPRHLVRRRGQEARLRCSPMKGHSHVYWYRQLPEEGLKFMVYLQKENIIDESGMPKERFSAEFPKEGPSILRIQQVVRGDSAAYFCASSPRKGAEGYTFGSGTRLTVV.

This clone was seen a few times. J is TRBJ1-1 and V is TRBV2, with D unclear. The CDR3 covers 13 residues. Trimming took off 3 bases at V and 3 bases at J, with 8 bases between the two ends. The germline V gene encodes CDR1 SNHLY and CDR2 FYNNEI. As DNA, the CDR3 is TGTGCCAGCAGTGACGTAAGGGACACTGAAGCTTTCTTT. It translates to CASSDVRDTEAFF.